This T cell receptor beta chain was found in a study of cytomegalovirus exposure and HLA in healthy donors (dated by TCRdb to 2016 to 2017). Notes on the research overall: An earlier analysis of some 500 of the donors reported 250 to 300 Gb of sequence data and about 100 million unique TCR beta sequences from approximately 180 million T cells. High-throughput TCR immunosequencing, statistical association of individual TCRs with disease status, and machine learning were combined to predict cytomegalovirus infection status. Besides the first cohort of around 670 subjects, a separate validation cohort made up of over a hundred different subjects was used. Donor age, sex, ethnicity and CMV serostatus were compiled alongside the repertoire data. In the later analysis, no new phenotypic data were used to find candidate immune exposures; instead, reliance was placed on TCR beta sequences and their occurrence across donors. Among around 400 genotyped donors of the cohort, an average of around 250,000 unique TCR beta nucleotide sequences was sequenced per donor, of which roughly 17% were non-productive. An early release that covered roughly 600 HLA-typed donors contained 300 to 350 gigabases of sequencing data and about 84 million unique TCR sequences. Every discovery cohort repertoire had been produced on one sequencing platform. Of the approximately 400 genotyped donors, 81% fell in the genetic ancestry cluster associated with self-reported Caucasian donors. The study used immunosequencing to profile the T cell repertoires of several hundred subjects and linked those repertoires to cytomegalovirus serostatus. In a later genetic analysis, genome-wide SNP genotypes for about 65% of the 666 donors were used, and that subset was treated as a discovery cohort. Typing coverage differed by locus: A, B, C, DRB1 and DQB1 were typed in about 620-640 donors, DQA1 in approximately 520, DPA1 in some 610, and DPB1 in 472. Both class I and class II loci were covered by HLA typing, at four-digit resolution. An earlier analysis of about 600 of the donors used high-throughput TCR beta sequencing to judge whether each TCR beta V gene segment behaved as functional or pseudogenic. A later analysis re-examined previously published TCR beta repertoires from over 500 donors and added high-resolution HLA genotyping to investigate patterns of TCR occurrence. The study aimed to test whether cataloging public T cell receptors could reveal signatures of past pathogen exposure. Four or five DR-DQ haplotypes were treated as single units for association and clustering because of strong linkage in the cohort. Here is what the overall study found, with its caveats: This cohort had only TCR beta chains sequenced, and the lack of alpha or paired-chain data limited which features could be detected. An association between a missense DCLRE1C variant and V-gene and J-gene trimming of TCR beta chains was found in a later genetic analysis and replicated in an independent cohort. In a later analysis, most CMV-associated TCR beta chains were found to appear HLA-restricted, with HLA associations seemingly driven largely by CMV exposure. The authors suggested that the approach could potentially be generalized to other disease states and immunological phenotypes. In an earlier analysis of about 600 of the donors, most TCR beta V segments appeared in productive rearrangements about 87% or about 30% of the time, broadly matching IMGT annotations. The earlier analysis of about 600 of the donors excluded roughly 17 rarely observed V segments, including chromosome 9 orphons, because counts were too low. CMV serostatus was the only immune exposure information available for the cohort. When HLA alleles, especially DR and DQ, strongly co-occurred, attributing TCR associations to individual alleles was difficult. Compared with the approximately 670-donor mean, donors in an Asian-associated ancestry cluster had fewer N-insertions in productive TCRs, according to a later genetic analysis. In a later analysis, HLA-associated TCR beta chains were found to be more clonally expanded and to have lower generation probabilities than equally common non-associated chains. A group of highly shared sequence variants was considered likely to be a technical artifact of the sequencing pipeline. Presence/absence analyses assumed roughly uniform sequencing depth across donors, an assumption that may not hold. The 87-base-pair reads could not distinguish some IMGT-functional V segments, including TRBV6-2 and TRBV6-3, so those segments were excluded. The classifier was reported to diagnose cytomegalovirus status with high specificity and sensitivity in both the original cohort and the validation cohort. In vitro tests confirmed that a few of the cytomegalovirus-associated TCR beta chains recognize cytomegalovirus antigens. According to a later analysis, TCR association rates differed among HLA loci, with DRB1 alleles showing the most associated TCRs and HLA-C alleles showing the fewest. Because some donors lacked HLA typing at each locus, the association tests relied only on the typed subset. Correlated functional status among segregating V segments might be attributable to linkage disequilibrium, but an unknown experimental factor could not be ruled out. While some public TCRs were present in many individuals, most TCR sequences turned up only very rarely across donors. A further reported finding was that TCR beta sequences accurately predicted the HLA-A and HLA-B alleles for most subjects in the first cohort. In a later analysis, 15,000 to 20,000 TCR beta sequences were associated with specific HLA alleles at a false discovery rate of 0.05. A later analysis reported that several top co-occurrence clusters appeared linked to parvovirus B19, influenza, CMV and Epstein-Barr virus. The study listed 164 TCR beta chains as associated with cytomegalovirus.

Details on this clone: This receptor's antigen is unknown. The sample holds no much larger clone one base away, and base qualities are not on file.

The cohort comprised fewer than 750 healthy bone marrow donors. At the time of sampling, every cohort member was nominally healthy, though immune exposures that went unrecorded were likely present. The donor tested CMV seronegative, placing the donor among the 350 to 400 seronegative members of the cohort. A peripheral blood sample was provided by each donor, and peripheral blood mononuclear cells were used for TCR beta sequencing. Genomic DNA extraction from the blood cell samples was performed with the Qiagen DNeasy Blood Extraction Kit. CDR1 and CDR2 are drawn from the germline V gene (reference sequence): SEHNR, FQNEAQ. V is trimmed back by 6 bases and J by 7 bases, and the junction contains 6 bases that no gene match accounts for. The CDR3 measures 14 amino acids from cysteine to phenylalanine. CDR3 DNA is the only sequence kept; it has 42 bases, read in frame from the first base. The library was produced with the immunoSEQ multiplex PCR assay. For the multiplex PCR, a mixture combining 60 forward primers for TCR Vbeta segments and 13 reverse primers for TCR Jbeta segments was used. A multiplex PCR assay on genomic DNA amplified the CDR3 region of rearranged TCR beta genes. Amplified TCR beta libraries were sequenced as 87-base-pair reads on the Illumina HiSeq System. Regarding the original processing steps: Across the roughly 700 repertoires, a later analysis counted 78 million or so unique TCR beta chains, some 11 million of which were shared by at least two donors. Raw reads were error-corrected and collapsed into unique sequences with a nearest-neighbor algorithm that merged closely related sequences to remove PCR and sequencing errors. CDR3 sequences were aligned to IMGT reference sequences to assign V, D and J gene segments. For a sequence to be retained, at least a six-nucleotide match to both a V gene segment and a J gene segment was required. Rearrangements were called productive when the CDR3 lacked stop codons and stayed in frame with V and J; all others were non-productive. Following IMGT convention, CDR3 was defined as the stretch from the second conserved V-encoded cysteine up to the conserved J-encoded phenylalanine. The earlier analysis of 500 to 750 of the donors excluded any sequence lacking an unambiguous match to a single V gene segment. An earlier analysis of fewer than 750 of the donors called V segments functional above 56.7% productive rearrangements and segregating when the between-donor standard deviation exceeded 5%. A statistical classification framework was built to diagnose cytomegalovirus status from the catalog of TCR beta chain sequences. In a later analysis, V and J genes were assigned by comparing TCR nucleotide sequences against IMGT/GENE-DB human TR gene sequences. Using the TCRdist pipeline, a later analysis assigned CDR3 sequences along with most-parsimonious VDJ recombination scenarios. In a later analysis, each TCR beta chain was defined by its CDR3 amino acid sequence together with its V-gene family, and reads without a unique V-gene family were excluded. To address suspected cross-contamination and a sequencing artifact, a later analysis removed around 600 highly shared, low-generation-probability nucleotide sequences. In a later analysis, a clonal expansion index for each public chain was calculated from normalized within-repertoire ranks of inferred template counts. A later analysis computed generation probabilities with a VDJ recombination model fitted to out-of-frame rearrangements, and checked the results against IGoR. A later analysis scored TCR-TCR, TCR-HLA and TCR-CMV co-occurrence with hypergeometric tests, applying a repertoire-size bias correction to TCR pairs. In a later analysis, false discovery rates were estimated by permuting HLA or CMV assignments 20 times. In a later analysis, co-occurring TCRs were grouped using DBSCAN, and TCRdist sequence similarity was added for clustering within HLA-allele-positive subsets. For co-occurrence clustering, repertoires with fewer than 30,000 or more than 120,000 public chains were excluded, along with four to six repertoires with anomalous nucleotide sharing. Held by TCRdb, this immuneACCESS table contains in-frame sequences only and omits some clones. Under half of the omission traces to an unresolved V gene where checked; the cause of the rest is unknown. V and J calls and clone size are those listed in that table; D and trimming were worked out from the DNA. The sample table records some 140,000 clones; 73% of these occur just once. 1.3% of the sample is taken by the ten largest.

This chain is built from TRBV7-9 and TRBJ1-1, with 12 bases matching TRBD1. This sequence was found in a woman aged 40 to 49 in good health and CMV-seronegative. The sequenced sample consisted of PBMCs. The DNA sequence is given as TGTGCCAGCAGACGGGACAGGGGGCGGGGTGAAGCTTTCTTT. Translated, this is CASRRDRGRGEAFF.